This T cell receptor beta chain came from a study of brain T cells in children with intractable seizures. Time point in this sample: blood from clinic visit 5 months post-surgery; TSC patient then seizure free. TCRdb's table, derived via immunoSEQ multiplex PCR, lists solely in-frame clones and lacks some. Altogether about 340,000 clones are present, nearly 95% being singletons, with the ten largest covering 5% to 7%. The germline V and J ends were trimmed by 5 bases and 2 bases, with 12 bases remaining between them. The CDR3 totals 14 residues. Germline V CDR1 and CDR2: LNHDA, SQIVND (reference sequence).

The sequencing here drew on peripheral blood, taken more than 4 months after surgery. This receptor was identified in a boy under two years old with tuberous sclerosis and intractable seizures. The chain has TRBV19 and TRBJ1-1; the D gene is possibly TRBD1 (5 bases). CDR3 DNA sequence: TGTGCCAGTAGTCCTGGGACGGGCAACACTGAAGCTTTCTTT. This codes for CASSPGTGNTEAFF.